This T cell receptor beta chain was identified during a study of graft-versus-host responses after intestinal transplantation. Findings of the study overall: Some GvH clones appeared in ileal mucosa or blood before recipient bone marrow.

Assay used: immunoSEQ multiplex PCR; TCRdb lists only in-frame clones, some missing. Here the sample spans around 55,000 clones, roughly nine tenths being singletons. CDR1 and CDR2 (germline): KGHSH, LQKENI. The CDR3 contains 16 residues. The junction had 6 bases not matched to a gene; V was cut back by 0 bases and J by 3 bases. For this clone: What it binds is not known.

The J gene is TRBJ1-1, the V gene TRBV18; 8 bases map to TRBD1. The starting material was unstimulated CD4+ T cells sorted from spleen or lymph node cells, obtained before transplant. This clonotype was obtained from a human donor who was the organ donor for an intestinal transplant. CDR3 residues: CASSPPKIQGDTEAFF. CDR3 DNA: TGTGCCAGCTCACCACCCAAAATACAGGGGGACACTGAAGCTTTCTTT.